The clone carrying this T cell receptor (beta chain) was seen more than once but under ten times. Trimming left V 0 bases short and J 1 base short, with 6 bases between. Germline V gene data show CDR1 as LGHDT and CDR2 as YNNKEL (reference sequence). The CDR3 runs 14 residues. The sample comes from a study of blood T cell repertoires in COVID-19. Study context: Spain, Italy and the United States supplied samples that represented acute and convalescent COVID-19.

In terms of age and location, participants ranged from about 18 to 90 years and lived in under 30 US areas. Profiled with immunoSEQ multiplex PCR; TCRdb holds only in-frame clones, not every one. Seen here are approximately 260,000 clones, 70% to 90% observed once, and the top ten hold 1% to 1.5%. The sequenced material came from PBMCs or T cells enriched from blood (not recorded which). V is TRBV3-1 (or the pseudogene TRBV3-2) and J is TRBJ1-1; unclear D gene. The receptor's source is a woman aged 40 to 55 with acute COVID-19. For the CDR3, the DNA is TGTGCCAGCAGCCAAGACGGGTGGAACACTGAAGCTTTCTTT. It translates to CASSQDGWNTEAFF.